Following are 13 T cell receptor beta chains from one sample sequenced in a study of T cell repertoires in cytomegalovirus infection. One entry per CDR3 protein results from TCRdb running MiXCR on the reads. Of around 320,000 distinct CDR3 sequences in the sample, over 7.5% were seen once. The sample taken for sequencing was PBMCs. The receptors were gathered from a human donor in good health (CMV status not recorded). Some clones in this sample may be carry-over from other donors' samples.

V usage is TRBV20-1 and J usage is TRBJ1-5; D is undetermined. The CDR3 extends over 12 amino acids. Germline values: CDR1 DFQATT, CDR2 SNEGSKA (reference sequence). The germline V and J ends were trimmed by 6 bases and 4 bases, with 10 bases remaining between them. The CDR3 DNA reads TGCAGTGCGGTCGGTGGAAATCAGCCCCAGCATTTT. Translated: CSAVGGNQPQHF.

This clonotype was detected only a few times. The chain recombines TRBV12-3 or TRBV12-4 with TRBJ1-1; possible D gene TRBD1, 6 bases. This CDR3 is built from 15 residues. Trimming shortened V by 5 bases and J by 1 base, and 14 bases separated the two germline ends. CDR3 region: CASSLDRSPNTEAFF. As DNA, the CDR3 is TGTGCCAGCAGTCTCGACAGGTCGCCGAACACTGAAGCTTTCTTT.

This clonotype was seen at least ten times. The chain has TRBV11-2 and TRBJ1-1, with D possibly being TRBD1 (6 bases). V gave up 5 bases and J gave up 2 bases, with 21 bases separating them. The germline CDR1 and CDR2 sequences are SGHAT and FQNNGV. The CDR3 has 17 amino acids. The CDR3 is CASSPMGRGVTNTEAFF. CDR3 nucleotide sequence: TGTGCCAGCAGCCCGATGGGCAGGGGTGTGACAAACACTGAAGCTTTCTTT.

This clonotype was recorded at least ten times. The V and J genes are TRBV6-1 and TRBJ2-1; D may be TRBD2 (6 bases). The V gene lost 7 bases and the J gene lost 7 bases, with 23 bases spanning the gap. The CDR3 loop spans 16 amino acids. Germline assignment: CDR1 MNHNS and CDR2 SASEGT. The CDR3 sequence: CASTGVAVRAGNEQFF. As DNA, the CDR3 is TGTGCCAGCACCGGCGTCGCTGTCAGGGCGGGGAATGAGCAGTTCTTC.

This clonotype was detected ten times or more. The chain couples TRBV7-2 to TRBJ2-7; D not resolved. CDR3 size: 12 residues. Trimming took 4 bases from V and 5 from J, leaving 9 bases between them. The germline gives CDR1 SGHTA, CDR2 FQGNSA. The DNA of the CDR3 is TGTGCCAGCAGCTATAGCCGGGACGAGCAGTACTTC. It is translated as CASSYSRDEQYF.

This clonotype was observed a few times. The rearrangement links TRBV5-5 to TRBJ2-7; D possibly matches TRBD1 or TRBD2 (5 bases each). The CDR3 is 15 amino acids. Germline V gene lookup returns CDR1 SGHKS and CDR2 YYEKEE (reference sequence). V lost 6 bases to trimming and J lost 3 bases, with 19 bases between them. This chain's CDR3 is CASTPIGTVFYEQYF. In nucleotides, the CDR3 is TGTGCCAGCACCCCCATCGGGACGGTTTTCTACGAGCAGTACTTC.

The chain carries TRBV6-2 or TRBV6-3 and TRBJ1-2, with D uncertain. Per germline, CDR1 MNHEY and CDR2 SVGEGT. The CDR3 has 15 residues. The V gene lost 8 bases and the J gene lost 2 bases, with 18 bases spanning the gap. The CDR3 spells CASFHGEGRNYGYTF. CDR3 bases: TGTGCCAGCTTTCACGGGGAGGGAAGGAACTATGGCTACACCTTC.

The rearrangement joins TRBV4-2 to TRBJ1-4, with TRBD1 matching 7 bases. The V gene's germline CDR1 is LGHNA and CDR2 YNFKEQ. There are 14 residues in the CDR3. Trimming at V came to 1 base and at J to 4 bases, leaving 0 bases not matched to a gene. In DNA form, the CDR3 reads TGTGCCAGCAGCCAAGGACAGGGTAATGAAAAACTGTTTTTT. Translation gives CASSQGQGNEKLFF.

This sequence joins TRBV20-1 and TRBJ1-5; the match to TRBD1 covers 11 bases. The CDR3 sequence is 16 residues long. The V gene end was trimmed by 4 bases and the J gene end by 9 bases; junction bases not matched to a gene: 14. CDR1 is DFQATT, CDR2 SNEGSKA, per germline (reference sequence). The CDR3 DNA follows: TGCAGTGCTACTCTAACCGGGACAGGGGGATTAAGGCCCCAGCATTTT. Residues: CSATLTGTGGLRPQHF.

CDR3 sequence (DNA): TGTGCCAGCAGTTGGGGGACTAGCGGAGAGGATGAGCAGTTCTTC. This encodes CASSWGTSGEDEQFF. This chain joins TRBV6-6 and TRBJ2-1, with 11 bases that match TRBD2. The CDR3 sequence is 15 residues long. CDR1 is MNHNY, CDR2 SVGAGI, per germline (reference sequence). The junction had 7 bases not matched to a gene; V was cut back by 4 bases and J by 8 bases.

This clonotype occurred a few times. The chain employs TRBV12-3 or TRBV12-4 and TRBJ1-5; 7 bases are shared with TRBD1. The CDR3 is 15 residues long. Unmatched junction bases numbered 7, after V lost 5 bases and J lost 3 bases. CDR3 sequence: CASSTATGHNQPQHF. The CDR3 DNA is TGTGCCAGCAGTACTGCGACAGGGCACAATCAGCCCCAGCATTTT.

The chain couples TRBV11-3 to TRBJ2-2; 8 nucleotides line up with TRBD1. The V and J ends lost 1 base and 5 bases, in that order; junction bases with no gene match: 6. CDR1 SGHNT and CDR2 YENEEA come from the germline V gene. The CDR3 spans 16 residues. CDR3 nucleotide sequence: TGTGCCAGCAGCTTAGGTGGACAGGGTTGGACCGGGGAGCTGTTTTTT. This translates into CASSLGGQGWTGELFF.

This chain uses TRBV24-1 with TRBJ2-1; TRBD1 matches at 9 bases. V lost 4 bases and J lost 1; bases outside the gene matches: 13. In germline, CDR1 is KGHDR, CDR2 SFDVKD. CDR3 length: 19 amino acids. CDR3 sequence reads: CATSDPGADRGSSYNEQFF. CDR3 nucleotide sequence: TGTGCCACCAGTGACCCGGGGGCCGACAGGGGGAGTTCCTACAATGAGCAGTTCTTC.